The 18 T cell receptor beta chains in this list originate from one sample, sequenced in a study of blood T cell repertoires in COVID-19. Profiling relied on immunoSEQ multiplex PCR, and the TCRdb table lists in-frame clones only, not all of them. The repertoire holds 120,000 to 150,000 clones, with around 80% as singletons. The sample consisted of peripheral blood. The source of these receptors is a human donor in a cohort sampled during active COVID-19.

The rearrangement uses TRBV6-1 and TRBJ1-6, with a weak D call TRBD1 (5 bases). Between the trimmed V and J ends, which lost 3 bases and 9 bases, there was a span of 21 bases. The length of the CDR3 is 17 residues. Germline V CDR1 and CDR2: MNHNS, SASEGT. The CDR3 loop is CASSERSSGVGISPLHF. The DNA of the CDR3 is TGTGCCAGCAGTGAGCGGTCCTCGGGGGTTGGAATTTCACCCCTCCACTTT.

This clone was observed once. The rearrangement joins TRBV10-3 to TRBJ1-4; 7 bases align to TRBD1. This CDR3 has 17 residues. The junction had 12 bases not matched to a gene; V was cut back by 4 bases and J by 4 bases. Germline loops: CDR1 ENHRY, CDR2 SYGVKD. CDR3 in amino acids: CAISGPGDSGGNEKLFF. As DNA, the CDR3 is TGTGCCATCAGTGGACCGGGGGACTCAGGGGGTAATGAAAAACTGTTTTTT.

CDR3 loop: CASTSRSGAPYGYTF. In DNA form, the CDR3 reads TGTGCCAGCACCTCTAGGAGTGGGGCCCCGTATGGCTACACCTTC. This chain connects TRBV7-2 to TRBJ1-2; D is perhaps TRBD1 (5 bases). Germline V gene data show CDR1 as SGHTA and CDR2 as FQGNSA. V was cut by 7 bases and J by 5 bases, with 20 bases left in between. The CDR3 has 15 amino acids.

This chain joins TRBV11-1 and TRBJ2-2, with D possibly TRBD1 on 7 matching bases. Trimming pared 1 base from V and 5 bases from J, leaving 11 bases between. The CDR3 has 15 residues. The germline CDR1 and CDR2 sequences are SGHAT and FQDESV (reference sequence). CDR3 region: CASSLVQGRTGELFF. The CDR3 DNA reads as TGTGCCAGCAGCTTAGTACAGGGGAGGACCGGGGAGCTGTTTTTT.

This chain uses TRBV7-6 with TRBJ2-6; a possible D gene is TRBD2 (6 bases). Between the trimmed V and J ends, which lost 5 bases and 0 bases, there was a span of 20 bases. CDR1 SGHVS and CDR2 FNYEAQ come from the germline V gene. CDR3 length: 19 residues. CDR3 nucleotide sequence: TGTGCCAGCAGCGCTCCTATAAACACGGGAGTCTCTGGGGCCAACGTCCTGACTTTC. It yields the protein CASSAPINTGVSGANVLTF. The whole variable domain, remainder taken from reference TRBV7-6 and TRBJ2-6, is GAGVSQSPRYKVTKRGQDVALRCDPISGHVSLYWYRQALGQGPEFLTYFNYEAQQDKSGLPNDRFSAERPEGSISTLTIQRTEQRDSAMYRCASSAPINTGVSGANVLTFGAGSRLTVL.

V is TRBV4-3 and J is TRBJ1-2; TRBD1 matches at 7 bases. The germline CDR1 and CDR2 sequences are LGHNA and YSLEER. The length of the CDR3 is 16 residues. Unmatched junction bases numbered 9, after V lost 3 bases and J lost 2 bases. The CDR3 nucleotides are TGCGCCAGCAGCCATTTGGGACAGAGACAAAACTATGGCTACACCTTC. This translates into CASSHLGQRQNYGYTF.

This clone showed up just a few times. V is TRBV27 and J is TRBJ2-7, with a possible D match to TRBD1 (5 bases). CDR1 and CDR2 from the germline V gene are MNHEY and SMNVEV (reference sequence). Trimming left V 4 bases short and J 3 bases short, with 13 bases between. The CDR3 is made up of 14 amino acids. CDR3 sequence reads: CASSSRTQLYEQYF. The CDR3 DNA follows: TGTGCCAGCAGTTCCCGGACACAACTCTACGAGCAGTACTTC.

In regard to this clone: Other DNA sequences in this sample translate to the same CDR3. The chain is built from TRBV6-5 and TRBJ1-2; unclear D gene. V was clipped by 0 bases and J by 0 bases, with 8 bases between them. The CDR3 length is 15 residues. Germline lookup yields CDR1 MNHEY and CDR2 SVGAGI. CDR3 in amino acids: CASSYSTGSNYGYTF. CDR3 nucleotides: TGTGCCAGCAGTTACTCGACTGGATCTAACTATGGCTACACCTTC.

The rearrangement joins TRBV7-9 to TRBJ1-6; D is unclear. V was cut by 5 bases and J by 14 bases, with 16 bases left in between. CDR3 length: 13 amino acids. In germline, CDR1 is SEHNR, CDR2 FQNEAQ (reference sequence). The CDR3, as DNA: TGTGCCAGCAGCCGCGAGCAATTCGAAGCCCTCCACTTT. Protein product: CASSREQFEALHF.

The rearrangement links TRBV28 to TRBJ2-5, with TRBD2 as a possible D gene (6 bases). The CDR3 contains 15 residues. Trimming left V 3 bases short and J 0 bases short, with 11 bases between. In germline, CDR1 is MDHEN, CDR2 SYDVKM. In DNA form, the CDR3 reads TGTGCCAGCAGTTTGACTAGTAGACACCAAGAGACCCAGTACTTC. As protein: CASSLTSRHQETQYF.

This clone was detected only once. This rearrangement joins TRBV3-1 (or the pseudogene TRBV3-2) to TRBJ2-5, with 10 bases matching TRBD2. Germline CDR1 reads LGHDT; CDR2 reads YNNKEL (reference sequence). J was trimmed by 5 bases and V by 8 bases; bases with no gene match: 11. CDR3 length equals 15 residues. The CDR3 sequence is CASGRLAGVKETQYF. CDR3 nucleotides: TGTGCCAGCGGGCGTCTAGCGGGGGTGAAGGAGACCCAGTACTTC.

The chain employs TRBV6-5 and TRBJ1-2; 8 positions agree with TRBD1. V was pared by 4 bases and J by 5 bases, with 12 bases of the junction left unmatched. Germline loops: CDR1 MNHEY, CDR2 SVGAGI. The CDR3 is made up of 16 amino acids. The CDR3 coding sequence is TGTGCCAGCAGTTTTCAGGGGGCTCGATCATTATATGGCTACACCTTC. Its translation: CASSFQGARSLYGYTF.

This sequence joins TRBV6-1 and TRBJ1-3; D might be TRBD1 (5 bases). Trimming cost V 0 bases and J 2 bases, with 8 bases left between them. Germline V gene sequence: CDR1 MNHNS, CDR2 SASEGT. The CDR3 is made up of 15 amino acids. The CDR3 here is CASSEAGRAGNTIYF. In nucleotides, the CDR3 is TGTGCCAGCAGTGAAGCGGGCAGGGCTGGAAACACCATATATTTT.

V usage is TRBV7-2 and J usage is TRBJ2-3; 11 bases map to TRBD1. Germline loops: CDR1 SGHTA, CDR2 FQGNSA. The V segment lost 4 bases and the J segment 5 bases; nucleotides outside the gene matches: 8. This CDR3 has 16 amino acids. CDR3 loop: CASSSRGQGVVDTQYF. The CDR3 DNA is TGTGCCAGCAGCTCGCGGGGACAGGGGGTGGTAGATACGCAGTATTTT.

The chain joins TRBV5-4 to TRBJ2-4, with a tentative D call TRBD2 (5 bases). The CDR3 contains 14 residues. Trimming cost V 4 bases and J 1 base, with 9 bases left between them. Per germline, CDR1 SGHNT and CDR2 YYREEE (reference sequence). CDR3 sequence: CASSPTSAKNIQYF. The DNA of the CDR3 is TGTGCCAGCAGCCCCACTAGTGCCAAAAACATTCAGTACTTC.

The chain has TRBV7-2 and TRBJ2-3; 9 nucleotides match TRBD2. Trimming took 2 bases from V and 3 from J; bases not matched to a gene: 6. CDR1 and CDR2 from the germline V gene are SGHTA and FQGNSA. This CDR3 comprises 16 residues. This CDR3 reads CASSLNPSGATDTQYF. CDR3 DNA sequence: TGTGCCAGCAGCTTAAACCCTAGCGGGGCAACAGATACGCAGTATTTT.

The chain carries TRBV15 and TRBJ1-2; D might be TRBD1 (5 bases). Trimming left V 6 bases short and J 4 bases short, with 12 bases between. There are 13 residues in the CDR3. Germline-derived CDR1 and CDR2 are LNHNV and YYDKDF (reference sequence). In DNA, the CDR3 is TGTGCCACCAGGAACGAGACAGCCTATGGCTACACCTTC. It encodes CATRNETAYGYTF.

Turning to this clone: This same CDR3 is encoded by further DNA sequences in the sample. This chain connects TRBV6-5 to TRBJ2-7; 13 nucleotides line up with TRBD2. This CDR3 region has 14 residues. CDR1 is MNHEY, CDR2 SVGAGI, per germline. The V segment lost 6 bases and the J segment 2 bases; nucleotides outside the gene matches: 1. The CDR3 DNA follows: TGTGCCAGCAGAACTAGCGGGGGGGCCTACGAGCAGTACTTC. This translates into CASRTSGGAYEQYF.